This T cell receptor (beta chain) is drawn from a study of beta chain features in type 1 diabetes. Study-level information: Patient and healthy donor groups were alike in age, gender and cell yields.

The entirety of the isolated RNA underwent reverse transcription, so expressed TCRB transcripts were sequenced. Profiling relied on immunoSEQ multiplex PCR, and the TCRdb table lists in-frame clones only, not all of them. The sample lists 280,000 or so clones; approximately 15% were seen once. Notes on this clone: The target antigen is unknown.

Study-level results: TCRB CDR3s from Type 1 diabetes patients were moderately but significantly shorter in all four CD4+ subsets. Within the patient group, naive, central memory and Treg TCRB repertoires appeared more similar to each other than within healthy donors.

There are 13 residues in the CDR3. The V gene's germline CDR1 is SNHLY and CDR2 FYNNEI. Trimming pared 5 bases from V and 2 bases from J, leaving 8 bases between. The receptor comes from a man aged 18 to 29 with type 1 diabetes. The specimen was naive CD4+ T cells from blood. The chain recombines TRBV2 with TRBJ2-3; D might be TRBD2 (5 bases). CDR3 region: CASSSGITDTQYF. The CDR3 region has the DNA TGTGCCAGCAGTTCCGGGATCACAGATACGCAGTATTTT.